Listed below are T cell receptor beta chains from one sample, sequenced in a study of blood T cell repertoires in COVID-19. Sequencing was performed with immunoSEQ multiplex PCR; in TCRdb, only in-frame clones are kept and a portion is missing. The sample holds some 450,000 clones; about 90% are singletons and the top ten take roughly 0.76%. Sequenced sample: peripheral blood. The receptors stem from a man younger than 35 with COVID-19, enrolled during active disease. The CDR3 runs from the conserved cysteine through the conserved F or W. Fields, in order: J gene, V gene, CDR3 length, CDR3 protein.

j_gene: TRBJ1-5
v_gene: TRBV2
len: 15
CDR3aa: CASSLRTGGNQPQHF

j_gene: TRBJ2-7
v_gene: TRBV3-1/TRBV3-2
len: 12
CDR3aa: CASRDQGAEQYF

j_gene: TRBJ2-7
v_gene: TRBV6-5
len: 14
CDR3aa: CASIYGDSSYEQYF

j_gene: TRBJ2-7
v_gene: TRBV5-1
len: 13
CDR3aa: CASSMGQGYEQYF

j_gene: TRBJ2-5
v_gene: TRBV7-9
len: 16
CDR3aa: CASSLASLEPQETQYF

j_gene: TRBJ1-6
v_gene: TRBV7-8
len: 15
CDR3aa: CASSLGQGYRSPLHF

j_gene: TRBJ2-1
v_gene: TRBV10-3
len: 16
CDR3aa: CAISEYMGLAMNEQFF

j_gene: TRBJ1-1
v_gene: TRBV9
len: 13
CDR3aa: CASGEGVGTEAFF

j_gene: TRBJ1-5
v_gene: TRBV3-1/TRBV3-2
len: 17
CDR3aa: CASSQEFVTGINQPQHF

j_gene: TRBJ2-3
v_gene: TRBV9
len: 13
CDR3aa: CASGPLVMNTQYF

j_gene: TRBJ2-7
v_gene: TRBV11-3
len: 17
CDR3aa: CASSLARTRTGTYEQYF

j_gene: TRBJ1-4
v_gene: TRBV2
len: 17
CDR3aa: CASSGQLLVATNEKLFF

j_gene: TRBJ2-3
v_gene: TRBV19
len: 13
CDR3aa: CASSTGTGATQYF

j_gene: TRBJ2-3
v_gene: TRBV7-2
len: 16
CDR3aa: CASSQSRRGPTDTQYF

j_gene: TRBJ1-6
v_gene: TRBV19
len: 16
CDR3aa: CASTRTGSSYNSPLHF

j_gene: TRBJ2-3
v_gene: TRBV14
len: 13
CDR3aa: CASSQVLSDTQYF

j_gene: TRBJ2-7
v_gene: TRBV5-1
len: 13
CDR3aa: CASSHGRDYEQYF

j_gene: TRBJ1-4
v_gene: TRBV12-3/TRBV12-4
len: 12
CDR3aa: CASRRRGEKLFF

j_gene: TRBJ2-7
v_gene: TRBV27
len: 15
CDR3aa: CASSSLPSTGGKQYF

j_gene: TRBJ2-1
v_gene: TRBV18
len: 15
CDR3aa: CASSPPGTGYNEQFF

j_gene: TRBJ2-1
v_gene: TRBV7-9
len: 15
CDR3aa: CASSLSRTSRDEQFF

j_gene: TRBJ1-2
v_gene: TRBV28
len: 14
CDR3aa: CASRVTGIGWGYTF

j_gene: TRBJ1-5
v_gene: TRBV6-6
len: 15
CDR3aa: CASSPGQGLGQPQHF

j_gene: TRBJ2-1
v_gene: TRBV2
len: 13
CDR3aa: CASSTGHYNEQFF

j_gene: TRBJ2-7
v_gene: TRBV6-5
len: 13
CDR3aa: CASKRGRAYEQYF

j_gene: TRBJ1-5
v_gene: TRBV27
len: 15
CDR3aa: CASSLEGASNQPQHF

j_gene: TRBJ1-4
v_gene: TRBV6-5
len: 15
CDR3aa: CASSTSGQGTEKLFF

j_gene: TRBJ2-7
v_gene: TRBV5-4
len: 15
CDR3aa: CASSLVGGRPDEQYF

j_gene: TRBJ2-7
v_gene: TRBV5-4
len: 13
CDR3aa: CASSSQGSYEQYF

j_gene: TRBJ1-1
v_gene: TRBV6-1
len: 16
CDR3aa: CASSESHRGRVTEAFF

j_gene: TRBJ1-5
v_gene: TRBV2
len: 15
CDR3aa: CASSEAREGGQPQHF

j_gene: TRBJ1-2
v_gene: TRBV21-1
len: 15
CDR3aa: CASSNNGVANYGYTF

j_gene: TRBJ2-3
v_gene: TRBV3-1/TRBV3-2
len: 20
CDR3aa: CASSQELAGGLRISTDTQYF

j_gene: TRBJ2-1
v_gene: TRBV6-6
len: 16
CDR3aa: CASSYSGQSSYNEQFF

j_gene: TRBJ2-7
v_gene: TRBV12-5
len: 15
CDR3aa: CASGFGTGTPYEQYF

j_gene: TRBJ1-5
v_gene: TRBV21-1
len: 17
CDR3aa: CASSKGPCRVSNQPQHF

j_gene: TRBJ2-2
v_gene: TRBV18
len: 16
CDR3aa: CASSPRTGGRTGELFF

j_gene: TRBJ2-1
v_gene: TRBV6-5
len: 15
CDR3aa: CASSYDRGLNNEQFF

j_gene: TRBJ2-7
v_gene: TRBV14
len: 13
CDR3aa: CASSRGIGYEQYF

j_gene: TRBJ2-3
v_gene: TRBV2
len: 16
CDR3aa: CASSPGTGDLTDTQYF

j_gene: TRBJ2-5
v_gene: TRBV11-3
len: 16
CDR3aa: CASSLGVWESSETQYF

j_gene: TRBJ2-5
v_gene: TRBV5-1
len: 20
CDR3aa: CASSLARDWTGPYSPETQYF

j_gene: TRBJ2-7
v_gene: TRBV7-9
len: 16
CDR3aa: CASSRTGETSSYEQYF

j_gene: TRBJ2-7
v_gene: TRBV6-5
len: 13
CDR3aa: CASSYSGVGEQYF

j_gene: TRBJ2-2
v_gene: TRBV4-1
len: 15
CDR3aa: CASSQPGLGTGELFF

j_gene: TRBJ1-2
v_gene: TRBV4-1
len: 12
CDR3aa: CASSQATVGYTF

j_gene: TRBJ2-5
v_gene: TRBV3-1/TRBV3-2
len: 16
CDR3aa: CASSQGSNSGGETQYF

j_gene: TRBJ2-7
v_gene: TRBV15
len: 18
CDR3aa: CATSRGAPVSGPPYEQYF

j_gene: TRBJ2-5
v_gene: TRBV25-1
len: 14
CDR3aa: CASRSAGGGETQYF

j_gene: TRBJ2-2
v_gene: TRBV29-1
len: 13
CDR3aa: CSVVGGHTGELFF

j_gene: TRBJ1-6
v_gene: TRBV2
len: 15
CDR3aa: CASRERDTYNSPLHF

j_gene: TRBJ2-1
v_gene: TRBV4-1
len: 16
CDR3aa: CASSQRTGAGYNEQFF

j_gene: TRBJ2-7
v_gene: TRBV6-5
len: 15
CDR3aa: CASSYQGGVSYEQYF

j_gene: TRBJ2-7
v_gene: TRBV13
len: 14
CDR3aa: CASSSGQGFGEQYF

j_gene: TRBJ1-2
v_gene: TRBV29-1
len: 12
CDR3aa: CSVDQGLEGYTF

j_gene: TRBJ1-2
v_gene: TRBV11-3
len: 16
CDR3aa: CASSRAGGYGTYGYTF

j_gene: TRBJ1-1
v_gene: TRBV25-1
len: 14
CDR3aa: CASSGGQGNTEAFF

j_gene: TRBJ2-7
v_gene: TRBV5-1
len: 14
CDR3aa: CASSLSQGSYEQYF

j_gene: TRBJ2-1
v_gene: TRBV4-1
len: 14
CDR3aa: CASSRQVADNEQFF